These 13 T cell receptor beta chains came from one sample sequenced in a study of T cell responses to AZD1222 COVID-19 vaccine. Measured with immunoSEQ multiplex PCR; TCRdb has only the in-frame clones, and not every one. The table lists 130,000 or so clones, around 94% of them singletons. The starting material was peripheral blood, obtained on day 0 of AZD1222 vaccination. Source of these receptors: an adult in good health.

This chain connects TRBV7-9 to TRBJ1-1; TRBD1 matches at 11 bases. The CDR3 runs to 15 residues. J was trimmed by 3 bases and V by 6 bases; bases with no gene match: 6. Germline lookup yields CDR1 SEHNR and CDR2 FQNEAQ (reference sequence). CDR3 amino acids: CASSLRGQGDTEAFF. CDR3 DNA: TGTGCCAGCAGTCTAAGGGGACAGGGGGACACTGAAGCTTTCTTT.

This rearrangement joins TRBV18 to TRBJ1-5; tentatively, D is TRBD1 (6 bases). The CDR3 spans 14 residues. V gave up 3 bases and J gave up 4 bases, with 10 bases separating them. Germline lookup yields CDR1 KGHSH and CDR2 LQKENI. The CDR3 loop reads CASSPQQGNQPQHF. CDR3 nucleotide sequence: TGTGCCAGCTCACCGCAACAGGGAAATCAGCCCCAGCATTTT.

The rearrangement links TRBV3-1 (or the pseudogene TRBV3-2) to TRBJ2-7; tentatively, D is TRBD1 (5 bases). The germline V gene has CDR1 LGHDT and CDR2 YNNKEL (reference sequence). The CDR3 spans 14 residues. With 3 bases removed from V and 1 base from J, the gap between germline ends came to 10 bases. The CDR3 loop is CASSHPKGSYEQYF. Here the CDR3 DNA reads TGTGCCAGCAGCCATCCTAAGGGGTCCTACGAGCAGTACTTC.

The rearrangement joins TRBV7-2 to TRBJ1-6; 9 positions agree with TRBD1. The junction had 16 bases not matched to a gene; V was cut back by 7 bases and J by 6 bases. Germline V gives CDR1 SGHTA, CDR2 FQGNSA. The CDR3 consists of 18 residues. CDR3: CASTISTPTGGSNSPLHF. The DNA of the CDR3 is TGTGCCAGCACGATCTCCACCCCAACAGGGGGCTCTAATTCACCCCTCCACTTT.

The CDR3 DNA is TGTGCCAGCAGCTTAGCAACAGCTTTTATGGAGCAGTACTTC. Translated: CASSLATAFMEQYF. The chain links TRBV7-9 to TRBJ2-7; D unclear. Trimming removed 0 bases from V and 7 bases from J, with 13 bases in between. Germline V gives CDR1 SEHNR, CDR2 FQNEAQ (reference sequence). The CDR3 spans 14 residues.

The chain links TRBV24-1 to TRBJ1-1; maybe TRBD1 (5 bases). The CDR3 consists of 14 residues. Looked up from germline, CDR1 is KGHDR and CDR2 is SFDVKD. V dropped 5 bases and J dropped 2 bases, with 11 bases sitting between them. Written as DNA, the CDR3 is TGTGCCACCAGTGGGACGGGGGGAAACACTGAAGCTTTCTTT. Protein product: CATSGTGGNTEAFF.

The gene calls are TRBV27 and TRBJ2-5; TRBD2 matches at 11 bases. The CDR3 spans 15 residues. The V gene end was trimmed by 6 bases and the J gene end by 5 bases; junction bases not matched to a gene: 8. Germline loops: CDR1 MNHEY, CDR2 SMNVEV (reference sequence). The CDR3 coding sequence is TGTGCCAGCAGAGAACTAGCGGGAGTAGTCGAGACCCAGTACTTC. Translated, it gives CASRELAGVVETQYF.

The sample holds one count of this clone. The chain recombines TRBV30 with TRBJ1-2; 10 bases fit TRBD1. Germline V gene lookup returns CDR1 GTSNPN and CDR2 SVGIG (reference sequence). The CDR3 is 14 residues long. V shed 5 bases, J shed 8 bases, and the junction held 11 bases outside the gene matches. The CDR3 DNA reads TGTGCCTGGCGTCGGACAGGGGGTAGGGTAGGCTACACCTTC. It specifies CAWRRTGGRVGYTF.

The V call is TRBV6-5, the J call TRBJ1-6; D remains ambiguous. V lost 8 bases and J 10 bases, leaving 18 bases between the germline ends. Per germline, CDR1 MNHEY and CDR2 SVGAGI. This CDR3 has 14 residues. This chain's CDR3 is CASSPRGRESPLHF. CDR3 in DNA: TGTGCCAGCTCTCCCAGAGGTCGGGAATCACCCCTCCACTTT.

The rearrangement uses TRBV15 and TRBJ1-1; a possible D gene is TRBD1 (5 bases). This CDR3 is built from 14 residues. Germline values: CDR1 LNHNV, CDR2 YYDKDF (reference sequence). The V and J ends lost 3 bases and 6 bases respectively, with 14 bases between them. The CDR3 nucleotides are TGTGCCACCAGCAGTGTTCAAGGGGTCGCTGAAGCTTTCTTT. Translated, it gives CATSSVQGVAEAFF.

The V call is TRBV12-3 or TRBV12-4, the J call TRBJ1-1; TRBD1 agrees at 7 bases. The CDR3 length is 12 residues. The V and J ends lost 6 bases and 11 bases, in that order; junction bases with no gene match: 9. In DNA form, the CDR3 reads TGTGCCAGCAGCTATCGACAGGGTGTCGCTTTCTTT. Protein product: CASSYRQGVAFF.

This chain connects TRBV30 to TRBJ2-2, with TRBD1 identical over 7 bases. J lost 6 bases, V lost 7 bases, and 14 bases had no gene match. The germline CDR1 and CDR2 sequences are GTSNPN and SVGIG (reference sequence). The CDR3 contains 15 residues. The DNA for the CDR3 is TGTGCCTCTGTAATCCGGGACAGACACCCCGGGGAGCTGTTTTTT. It specifies CASVIRDRHPGELFF.

CDR3 DNA: TGCGCCAGCAGCCAAGATATGGCTAGCGGGAGGGCCGTCGAGCAGTTCTTC. Protein: CASSQDMASGRAVEQFF. The J gene is TRBJ2-1, the V gene TRBV4-3; the match to TRBD2 covers 12 bases. The CDR3 is 17 amino acids. Germline CDR1 and CDR2: LGHNA and YSLEER. With V trimmed by 0 bases and J by 10 bases, 10 bases remained unmatched.